This TCR beta chain appears in the sequencing data of a study of CD8 T cells in Susac syndrome. cDNA came from about 0.46 to 1 ug RNA primed by random hexamers. TCRdb used MiXCR to reprocess the immunoSEQ multiplex PCR reads, holding one entry per CDR3 protein. Of some 180,000 distinct CDR3 sequences in the sample, under 95% were seen once. Trimming stripped 7 bases from V and 1 base from J, with 13 bases between. This CDR3 is built from 13 residues. In germline, CDR1 is SQVTM, CDR2 ANQGSEA. Sequenced material: CD4+ T cells from PBMCs. The sequence derives from a human donor in good health. The gene calls are TRBV29-1 and TRBJ1-2; weak D call: TRBD1 (5 bases). The CDR3 bases are TGCAGCGCCTTTAGAGGGGATAACTATGGCTACACCTTC. Its translation: CSAFRGDNYGYTF.